This record covers a single T cell receptor (beta chain). This clone's antigen is unknown. No base quality information exists; no much larger clone differs at one position. The data were taken from a study of blood T cell repertoires in COVID-19 (dated by TCRdb to the early 2020s). Broadly, across the study: Collaborator samples came from the United States, Italy and Spain and covered acute and convalescent phases of COVID-19. The repertoires were released in a freely available public database meant as a resource for research on the immune response to SARS-CoV-2. The material from the prospective study consisted of cDNA or gDNA derived from T cells, B-cell-depleted T cells, or PBMCs. Where available, HLA class I and class II types were obtained from metadata supplied by the sample provider rather than from assay-based typing. Sample metadata almost always included a de-identified subject ID, COVID-19 status, age in years and sex. Samples were obtained from the ongoing ImmuneRACE study (first 160 participants) and from over 1,000 subjects provided by 6 global collaborators. The dataset comprised deeply sampled blood TCRbeta repertoires from subjects exposed to, actively infected with, or recovered from COVID-19. General study outcomes and caveats: The amount of clinical and demographic metadata varied by source and participant and was provided uncurated.

The CDR3 spans 13 residues, from the cysteine through the phenylalanine. Of the read, only the CDR3 DNA is kept; its 39 bases are in frame from base 1. The V end loses 5 bases and the J end loses 12 bases, and a stretch of 19 bases separates them. Based on the germline V gene, the CDR1 and CDR2 sequences are SGHAT and FQNNGV. TCRbeta CDR3 regions were amplified from genomic DNA using the immunoSEQ Assay, a bias-controlled multiplex PCR. The paper's processing steps were these. Within the assay, amplification of reference gene primers was used to estimate how many nucleated cells each sample contained. To quantify the absolute abundance of each unique TCRbeta CDR3 rearrangement, sequence reads were collapsed and filtered. Productive Simpson clonality was computed per sample as the square root of Simpson's diversity index over productive rearrangements. As stored in TCRdb, this immuneACCESS dataset retains in-frame rearrangements with V and J assigned. A fraction of the clones does not appear; measured against another copy, unresolved V genes explain less than half of the discrepancy, and the remainder lacks a known reason. V and J calls and clone size come straight from that table; D and trimming were deduced from the DNA. This sample comprises about 200,000 clones, about 78% of them detected only once. The top ten constitute 5.5% of the sample.

Whole blood was collected in K2EDTA tubes by collaborating institutions according to the institutions' own protocols. For TCRbeta analysis, collaborator samples were shipped as frozen whole blood, as isolated PBMCs, or as DNA extracted from either sample type. This receptor was identified in a woman in her 70s with acute or convalescent COVID-19. The V and J segments used are TRBV11-2 and TRBJ1-1; 5 matching bases give a weak D call of TRBD1. The sample comprised peripheral blood. CDR3 loop: CASSPSGRGRTFF. At the DNA level, the sequence is TGTGCCAGCAGCCCCTCAGGACGGGGGAGAACTTTCTTT.